Listed below are T cell receptor beta chains from one sample, sequenced in a study of T-cell reconstitution after alpha-beta-depleted transplantation in children. TCRdb ran MiXCR on the PCR reads and lists one entry per CDR3 protein. The profile shows hundreds of thousands of distinct CDR3 sequences, approximately 12% of them singletons. Sequencing used PBMCs from the stem cell graft donor, obtained from the stem cell graft. All receptors derive from a human donor who donated a stem cell graft to a child with combined immunodeficiency. Both conserved end residues are part of each CDR3. The D gene is left open where the match is weak. Only part of the rows carry a size: once, few, many, or a class if the clone is expanded.

CDR3nt	CDR3aa	j_gene	abundance	v_gene	d_gene
TGTGCCACCAGTGACTGGAAAGGGACCCAGTACTTC	CATSDWKGTQYF	TRBJ2-5	few	TRBV24-1	NA
TGCAGTGCCCTCTCGGGGGGATTCACAGATACGCAGTATTTT	CSALSGGFTDTQYF	TRBJ2-3	NA	TRBV20-1	TRBD2
TGTGCCAGCAGTGATACAGGCGGGGTAAGGGAGCAGTTCTTC	CASSDTGGVREQFF	TRBJ2-1	NA	TRBV6-4	NA
TGTGCCACCAGCAGAGATATCGTAGGGTCGGATAATTCACCCCTCCACTTT	CATSRDIVGSDNSPLHF	TRBJ1-6	NA	TRBV15	NA
TGTGCCAGCAGTGAAGAGGGACCGACCACCGGGGAGCTGTTTTTT	CASSEEGPTTGELFF	TRBJ2-2	few	TRBV2	NA
TGCGCCAGCAGCTTCCCTGGGTCGGGAGTCTACGAGCAGTACTTC	CASSFPGSGVYEQYF	TRBJ2-7	NA	TRBV5-1	NA
TGTGCCAGCAGTACCGGGACAGGGGTCGGGTACGAGCAGTACTTC	CASSTGTGVGYEQYF	TRBJ2-7	NA	TRBV12-3/TRBV12-4	TRBD1
TGTGCCAGCAGCTTAGCGGGAACACACAATGAGCAGTTCTTC	CASSLAGTHNEQFF	TRBJ2-1	many	TRBV7-9	NA
TGTGCCAGCAGCCCTGCGGGACAGCAAACCTCCGAGCAGTACTTC	CASSPAGQQTSEQYF	TRBJ2-7	many	TRBV7-2	NA
TGCGCCAGCAGCACCGCTAGCGGGAGTGGAGATACGCAGTATTTT	CASSTASGSGDTQYF	TRBJ2-3	few	TRBV5-1	TRBD2
TGTGCCAGCTCACTCGTGACTAGCGGGTACACAGATACGCAGTATTTT	CASSLVTSGYTDTQYF	TRBJ2-3	NA	TRBV18	TRBD2
TGTGCCAGCAGTCCGCCGGGATTTTTACAAGAGACCCAGTACTTC	CASSPPGFLQETQYF	TRBJ2-5	many	TRBV12-3/TRBV12-4	NA
TGTGCCAGCAGCTTAGCGAGGGGCGACTACAATGAGCAGTTCTTC	CASSLARGDYNEQFF	TRBJ2-1	few	TRBV7-2	NA
TGTGCCAGCAGCTCCGCTGTGGCGGGTCTCGCGAACACCGGGGAGCTGTTTTTT	CASSSAVAGLANTGELFF	TRBJ2-2	few	TRBV7-7	NA
TGTGCCAGCAGGGCGGGGACCAGCTCCTACAATGAGCAGTTCTTC	CASRAGTSSYNEQFF	TRBJ2-1	few	TRBV7-6	NA
TGTGCCAGCAGTCCCTCCGGGACAGGGTATCAGCCCCAGCATTTT	CASSPSGTGYQPQHF	TRBJ1-5	few	TRBV25-1	TRBD1
TGTGCCAGCAGTTACCGGCCGGGACAGGGGGCCTACGAGCAGTACTTC	CASSYRPGQGAYEQYF	TRBJ2-7	NA	TRBV6-2/TRBV6-3	TRBD1
TGTGCCAGCAGCTTACGGGATGGGCAGCCCCAGCATTTT	CASSLRDGQPQHF	TRBJ1-5	NA	TRBV7-2	NA
TGTGCCAGCAGCCGGACAGGGGGCACCGGGGAGCTGTTTTTT	CASSRTGGTGELFF	TRBJ2-2	many	TRBV27	TRBD1
TGTGCCACCAGTGATTTGAGGGAATCTGGGGCCAACGTCCTGACTTTC	CATSDLRESGANVLTF	TRBJ2-6	many	TRBV24-1	NA
TGTGCCACCAGTGATTCGCAACTAGCTAACTACAATGAGCAGTTCTTC	CATSDSQLANYNEQFF	TRBJ2-1	many	TRBV24-1	NA
TGCAGTGCTAGAGCTATCGCGGGAGAGAACACCGGGGAGCTGTTTTTT	CSARAIAGENTGELFF	TRBJ2-2	NA	TRBV20-1	TRBD2
TGTGCCAGCAGTGGCAGGGTCACCGGGGAGCTGTTTTTT	CASSGRVTGELFF	TRBJ2-2	many	TRBV12-3/TRBV12-4	NA
TGTGCCAGCAGCCAAGTGGCCGGGACGTGCGCCTACAATGAGCAGTTCTTC	CASSQVAGTCAYNEQFF	TRBJ2-1	many	TRBV21-1	NA
TGCGCCAGCAGCCCGGGGTACGGTACCTACAATGAGCAGTTCTTC	CASSPGYGTYNEQFF	TRBJ2-1	NA	TRBV5-1	NA
TGTGCCAGCAGTTTTGCGATGATAGAGCAGTTCTTC	CASSFAMIEQFF	TRBJ2-1	many	TRBV12-3/TRBV12-4	NA
TGTGCCAGCAGTTACGGGTCTAGCGGGGTTAGTTACGAGCAGTACTTC	CASSYGSSGVSYEQYF	TRBJ2-7	few	TRBV6-5	TRBD2
TGTGCCAGCAGCCCGGGACTAGCGGGAGTGCAAACCTTGGATACGCAGTATTTT	CASSPGLAGVQTLDTQYF	TRBJ2-3	NA	TRBV4-2	TRBD2
TGTGCCAGCAGCGGGGTGGGAGGAAATGAGCAGTTCTTC	CASSGVGGNEQFF	TRBJ2-1	few	TRBV9	NA
TGTGCCAGCAAGGGACCGCTGAAGAATGGCTACACCTTC	CASKGPLKNGYTF	TRBJ1-2	many	TRBV12-3/TRBV12-4	NA
TGTGCCAGCAGTTTCAGGAGGAACTATGGCTACACCTTC	CASSFRRNYGYTF	TRBJ1-2	many	TRBV12-3/TRBV12-4	NA
TGTGCCAGCACCTCGCTCCAGGGGGTCAACTACGAGCAGTACTTC	CASTSLQGVNYEQYF	TRBJ2-7	NA	TRBV6-2/TRBV6-3	TRBD1
TGTGCCAGCAGCTTAGCGGCGAACGCAGATACGCAGTATTTT	CASSLAANADTQYF	TRBJ2-3	many	TRBV7-3	NA
TGTGCCAGCAGCTTAAAAGCGGGAGGGTTCTACTCCTACAATGAGCAGTTCTTC	CASSLKAGGFYSYNEQFF	TRBJ2-1	few	TRBV11-2	TRBD2
TGTGCCAGCAGCCCCAAGGACAGGACAGCGCTCCAAGAGACCCAGTACTTC	CASSPKDRTALQETQYF	TRBJ2-5	NA	TRBV7-9	TRBD1
TGCAGTGCTAGATGGCTAGCGGTCAATGAGCAGTTCTTC	CSARWLAVNEQFF	TRBJ2-1	NA	TRBV20-1	TRBD2
TGTGCCAGCAGTAAAACAGGGGGAGCCGCCTACGAGCAGTACTTC	CASSKTGGAAYEQYF	TRBJ2-7	many	TRBV12-3/TRBV12-4	TRBD1
TGTGCCAGCAGTTACATCGGTGGCAGCTCCTACGAGCAGTACTTC	CASSYIGGSSYEQYF	TRBJ2-7	NA	TRBV6-5	NA
TGCAGTGCACGACTAGTGAACGAGCAGTACTTC	CSARLVNEQYF	TRBJ2-7	many	TRBV20-1	NA
TGTGCCAGCAGCGCAACCCTAAGCGGGAGCCGCGAGCAGTACTTC	CASSATLSGSREQYF	TRBJ2-7	NA	TRBV6-1	TRBD2
TGTGCCAGCAGCCCTAGCGGGGGGGTTCTGAACACCGGGGAGCTGTTTTTT	CASSPSGGVLNTGELFF	TRBJ2-2	many	TRBV9	TRBD2
TGTGCCAGCAGCCCGGGGACAGGGAACAAGACCCAGTACTTC	CASSPGTGNKTQYF	TRBJ2-5	many	TRBV9	TRBD1
TGTGCCAGCAGGGCCGGGGGGCTCGGCTACGAGCAGTACTTC	CASRAGGLGYEQYF	TRBJ2-7	NA	TRBV6-5	NA
TGTGCCAGCAAAGGGACAGGGAACACCGGGGAGCTGTTTTTT	CASKGTGNTGELFF	TRBJ2-2	many	TRBV6-2/TRBV6-3	TRBD1
TGTGCCAGCACCGGCGGAGTTTCCTCCTACAATGAGCAGTTCTTC	CASTGGVSSYNEQFF	TRBJ2-1	NA	TRBV25-1	NA
TGTGCCAGTGAGAACAGGGAAGGGTACACTGAAGCTTTCTTT	CASENREGYTEAFF	TRBJ1-1	few	TRBV7-2	NA
TGTGCCAGCACCTTGTGGGGGGGCAGGTCCTACGAGCAGTACTTC	CASTLWGGRSYEQYF	TRBJ2-7	few	TRBV12-3/TRBV12-4	NA
TGCAGTGCTACTACGTGGGCAAGGGGGAAGAGACTGTTTTTT	CSATTWARGKRLFF	TRBJ1-4	many	TRBV20-1	NA
TGTGCCAGCAGCGTAAGCGACAATGAGCAGTTCTTC	CASSVSDNEQFF	TRBJ2-1	few	TRBV9	NA
TGTGCCAGCAGTTTCCGGGGACACTCTAACTTT	CASSFRGHSNF	TRBJ1-6	NA	TRBV12-3/TRBV12-4	NA
TGTGCCAGCAGCCCCTGGGCAGGGGTAGGAAACACCATATATTTT	CASSPWAGVGNTIYF	TRBJ1-3	few	TRBV7-8	NA